Listed below are T cell receptor beta chains from one sample, sequenced in a study of T cell responses to AZD1222 COVID-19 vaccine. TCRdb's copy holds only in-frame clones and misses some; the assay was immunoSEQ multiplex PCR. The table has around 130,000 clones, roughly 93% seen once. This material consisted of peripheral blood, taken on day 0 of AZD1222 vaccination. These receptors were taken from an adult in good health. Both conserved end residues are part of each CDR3. Each record gives: J gene, V gene, D gene, CDR3 length, CDR3 DNA, CDR3 protein. D genes are given only for firm matches.

TRBJ1-3,TRBV2,TRBD1,14,TGTGCCAGCAGTGATGCAGGGGGGGGAAACACCATATATTTT,CASSDAGGGNTIYF
TRBJ1-2,TRBV5-6,TRBD1,17,TGTGCCAGCAGCCTGGGACAGGGGAATGGAGCTAACTATGGCTACACCTTC,CASSLGQGNGANYGYTF
TRBJ1-2,TRBV18,NA,13,TGTGCCAGCTCACCACGGGAGGATTATGGCTACACCTTC,CASSPREDYGYTF
TRBJ1-2,TRBV19,NA,15,TGTGCCAGTAGTATGGGTGACAGGAGAAACTATGGCTACACCTTC,CASSMGDRRNYGYTF
TRBJ1-6,TRBV30,NA,11,TGTGCCTGGACAACAGGGTCACCCCTCCACTTT,CAWTTGSPLHF
TRBJ1-1,TRBV3-1/TRBV3-2,NA,16,TGTGCCAGCAGCCAAGCTAGACAATCCCCAAACACTGAAGCTTTCTTT,CASSQARQSPNTEAFF
TRBJ1-2,TRBV6-2/TRBV6-3,NA,13,TGTGCCAGCAGCCCTCCGCTGTGGGGGGGCTACACCTTC,CASSPPLWGGYTF
TRBJ1-1,TRBV2,NA,11,TGTGCCAGCAGTCAGAACACTGAAGCTTTCTTT,CASSQNTEAFF
TRBJ2-7,TRBV5-1,TRBD1,14,TGCGCCAGCAGCTGGACAGGGACTGGCTACGAGCAGTACTTC,CASSWTGTGYEQYF
TRBJ2-3,TRBV7-9,NA,16,TGTGCCAGCAGCTTAGTTGTGGGGAGAGGCACAGATACGCAGTATTTT,CASSLVVGRGTDTQYF
TRBJ2-1,TRBV5-1,TRBD2,16,TGCGCCAGCAGCTTGACTAGCGGGGCTTTCTACAATGAGCAGTTCTTC,CASSLTSGAFYNEQFF